The text below deals with one T cell receptor beta chain. TCRdb's table, derived via immunoSEQ multiplex PCR, lists solely in-frame clones and lacks some. The sample contains around 93,000 clones, 70% to 90% of which appear only once. The source of the sample is a study of PD-L1 blockade in urothelial cancer. Looking at the study overall: Men with urothelial cancer arising in the bladder made up most of the 29 patients.

V was pared by 3 bases and J by 3 bases, with 8 bases of the junction left unmatched. The germline V gene encodes CDR1 SGHRS and CDR2 YFSETQ. The length of the CDR3 is 15 residues. Time point defined: peripheral blood 6 weeks after treatment start. Patients in the study were battling locally advanced or metastatic urothelial carcinoma. V usage is TRBV5-1 and J usage is TRBJ1-1; 7 nucleotides line up with TRBD1. This TCR was sampled from a man aged 70-80 years with urothelial cancer. The sequences come from PBMCs, collected around atezolizumab (anti-PD-L1) treatment. The CDR3 bases are TGCGCCAGCAGCTCGACAGGGTCTCTATACACTGAAGCTTTCTTT. This sequence encodes CASSSTGSLYTEAFF.